Below, 22 T cell receptor beta chains from the same sample are listed, as sequenced in a study of blood T cells in healthy people across ages. Alongside a J-beta primer mix, a sample-barcoded 5' primer served in a second PCR lasting about 7 to 11 cycles. MiXCR was run by TCRdb on the 5' RACE reads, yielding one entry per CDR3 protein. The sample consists of 1.4 million or so distinct CDR3 sequences, less than 45% of them appearing once. What was sequenced was blood. The receptors were gathered from a woman between 18 and 29 years old in good health.

This chain joins TRBV14 and TRBJ1-2; TRBD1 might be the D (6 bases). Germline loops: CDR1 SGHDN, CDR2 FVKESK. The CDR3 is 15 residues long. Trimming pared 4 bases from V and 2 bases from J, leaving 14 bases between. The CDR3 DNA is TGTGCCAGCAGCCCGATCCGCGGACAGAACTATGGCTACACCTTC. Encoded protein: CASSPIRGQNYGYTF.

V usage is TRBV27 and J usage is TRBJ2-1, with D uncertain. The CDR3 contains 14 residues. Germline V gene data show CDR1 as MNHEY and CDR2 as SMNVEV (reference sequence). V was shortened by 5 bases and J by 12 bases, with 20 bases between the two germline ends. CDR3 residues: CASSHRPGGDGQFF. CDR3 sequence (DNA): TGTGCCAGCAGTCACCGGCCGGGTGGGGATGGGCAGTTCTTC.

This clonotype showed up just a few times. The rearrangement links TRBV3-1 to TRBJ2-3; no firm D call. Germline V lookup: CDR1 LGHDT, CDR2 YNNKEL (reference sequence). The CDR3 totals 15 residues. The ends were cut back, 3 bases at V and 1 base at J, with 11 bases in the middle. The DNA for the CDR3 is TGTGCCAGCAGCCAGGCCAGTACTGGCACAGATACGCAGTATTTT. Translated, it gives CASSQASTGTDTQYF.

This clonotype showed up just a few times. The gene calls are TRBV27 and TRBJ1-1; a possible D gene is TRBD1 (5 bases). Deletions cut 5 bases from V and 4 bases from J, with 14 bases between. The CDR3 sequence is 14 residues long. The germline CDR1 and CDR2 sequences are MNHEY and SMNVEV (reference sequence). For the CDR3, the DNA is TGTGCCAGCAGTCGACAGACACGGAGCACTGAAGCTTTCTTT. The encoded protein is CASSRQTRSTEAFF.

This clonotype showed up just a few times. This chain links TRBV11-2 with TRBJ1-3; D gene ambiguous. Trimming cost V 5 bases and J 0 bases, with 17 bases left between them. There are 17 residues in the CDR3. CDR1 is SGHAT, CDR2 FQNNGV, per germline. CDR3 in DNA: TGTGCCAGCAGCCGAAATTCGGGTCACAGCTCTGGAAACACCATATATTTT. Residues: CASSRNSGHSSGNTIYF.

This chain uses TRBV14 with TRBJ2-3; D ambiguous. The CDR3 is 15 amino acids. Trimming shortened V by 5 bases and J by 2 bases, and 14 bases separated the two germline ends. CDR1 and CDR2 from the germline V gene are SGHDN and FVKESK. The CDR3 nucleotides are TGTGCCAGCAGCTTCCGGCAGAGATACACAGATACGCAGTATTTT. Protein sequence: CASSFRQRYTDTQYF. The full variable domain, its missing parts supplied by reference TRBV14 and TRBJ2-3, is EAGVTQFPSHSVIEKGQTVTLRCDPISGHDNLYWYRRVMGKEIKFLLHFVKESKQDESGMPNNRFLAERTGGTYSTLKVQPAELEDSGVYFCASSFRQRYTDTQYFGPGTRLTVL.

This sequence joins TRBV7-9 and TRBJ1-2; 9 bases align to TRBD1. The CDR3 totals 14 residues. V shed 5 bases, J shed 4 bases, and the junction held 5 bases outside the gene matches. CDR1 and CDR2 from the germline V gene are SEHNR and FQNEAQ (reference sequence). The CDR3 coding sequence is TGTGCCAGCAGCAGAACGGGACAGGGCTATGGCTACACCTTC. This translates into CASSRTGQGYGYTF.

This clonotype is a singleton in its sample. This CDR3 reads CASSLFGAGLVPGEKLFF. CDR3 nucleotides: TGTGCCAGCAGTTTATTTGGGGCAGGGCTCGTGCCAGGTGAAAAACTGTTTTTT. V usage is TRBV27 and J usage is TRBJ1-4, with D possibly matching TRBD1 (5 bases). Germline CDR1 reads MNHEY; CDR2 reads SMNVEV (reference sequence). This CDR3 region has 18 residues. V gave up 1 base and J gave up 7 bases, with 22 bases separating them.

This clonotype was seen only a few times. This sequence joins TRBV28 and TRBJ2-5; no clear D. The CDR3 runs 12 residues. Germline-derived CDR1 and CDR2 are MDHEN and SYDVKM. The V gene lost 2 bases and the J gene lost 6 bases, with 7 bases spanning the gap. This chain's CDR3 is CASSLGRKTQYF. CDR3 bases: TGTGCCAGCAGTTTAGGACGCAAGACCCAGTACTTC.

The chain links TRBV20-1 to TRBJ2-5, with D possibly called TRBD1 or TRBD2 (5 bases each). The assigned J gene may be wrong: the sequence end matches TRBJ2-7 better. This CDR3 has 14 residues. CDR1 is DFQATT and CDR2 is SNEGSKA in the germline V gene (reference sequence). The DNA for the CDR3 is TGCAGTGCTCGGGACGTCCACAAAGGGTACGAGCAGTACTTC. This sequence encodes CSARDVHKGYEQYF.

This clonotype was picked up a small number of times. The chain links TRBV12-3 or TRBV12-4 to TRBJ2-3; D gene unclear. With 7 bases removed from V and 4 bases from J, the gap between germline ends came to 9 bases. The CDR3 loop spans 12 amino acids. CDR3 coding DNA: TGTGCCAGCACCCTTTTTTCAGATACGCAGTATTTT. It translates to CASTLFSDTQYF.

The chain recombines TRBV3-1 with TRBJ1-4; D might be TRBD1 (5 bases). Germline V gene lookup returns CDR1 LGHDT and CDR2 YNNKEL (reference sequence). This CDR3 comprises 16 residues. Trimming pared 6 bases from V and 8 bases from J, leaving 22 bases between. CDR3 sequence (DNA): TGTGCCAGCAGTAAACTAGGGCAGGGATCGGACGAAAAACTGTTTTTT. This encodes CASSKLGQGSDEKLFF. The whole variable domain, filled in from reference TRBV3-1 and TRBJ1-4, reads DTAVSQTPKYLVTQMGNDKSIKCEQNLGHDTMYWYKQDSKKFLKIMFSYNNKELIINETVPNRFSPKSPDKAHLNLHINSLELGDSAVYFCASSKLGQGSDEKLFFGSGTQLSVL.

This clonotype has a handful of counts. The V gene is TRBV12-3 or TRBV12-4, the J gene TRBJ2-1; possible D gene TRBD2, 6 bases. The CDR3 extends over 15 amino acids. Trimming shortened V by 7 bases and J by 5 bases, and 18 bases separated the two germline ends. Written as DNA, the CDR3 is TGTGCCAGCATCGTAGCGGTCTACCTTAACAATGAGCAGTTCTTC. Translated, it gives CASIVAVYLNNEQFF.

Remarks on this clonotype: A junction end diverges from the germline sequence, so it may reflect a read error. This chain uses TRBV6-5 with TRBJ2-3, with 9 bases fitting TRBD2. CDR3 length: 16 residues. Germline CDR1 MNHEY, CDR2 SVGAGI. The DNA of the CDR3 is TGTGCCAGCACCCCGGGTCTAGCGGGGTTCACAGATACGCTGTATTTT. It codes for CASTPGLAGFTDTLYF.

The chain carries TRBV20-1 and TRBJ1-5; D remains unclear. Trimming pared 6 bases from V and 3 bases from J, leaving 15 bases between. This CDR3 region has 14 residues. Germline V gene sequence: CDR1 DFQATT, CDR2 SNEGSKA (reference sequence). The CDR3 here is CSATLGPNNQPQHF. CDR3 DNA sequence: TGCAGTGCAACCCTCGGACCGAACAATCAGCCCCAGCATTTT.

This clonotype came up many times. The chain carries TRBV18 and TRBJ2-3; D perhaps matches TRBD1 (6 bases). Looked up from germline, CDR1 is KGHSH and CDR2 is LQKENI. This CDR3 region has 14 residues. Trimming shortened V by 6 bases and J by 0 bases, and 10 bases separated the two germline ends. The CDR3 loop reads CASSPGHSTDTQYF. The CDR3 nucleotides read TGTGCCAGCTCTCCGGGACATAGCACAGATACGCAGTATTTT.

The rearrangement links TRBV7-2 to TRBJ1-6; D is undetermined. Trimming removed 8 bases at V and 7 bases at J, with 12 bases between. The CDR3 is made up of 13 amino acids. Germline assignment: CDR1 SGHTA and CDR2 FQGNSA. The CDR3 reads CASELTGNSPLHF. In DNA form, the CDR3 reads TGTGCCAGCGAGTTAACGGGCAATTCACCCCTCCACTTT.

This rearrangement joins TRBV24-1 to TRBJ2-5; either TRBD1 or TRBD2 may supply D (5 bases each). Germline V gene lookup returns CDR1 KGHDR and CDR2 SFDVKD. Trimming left V 5 bases short and J 11 bases short, with 17 bases between. CDR3 length equals 13 residues. The CDR3 region has the DNA TGTGCCACCAGTGGAGGACAACGGACTGAGCAGTACTTC. Protein: CATSGGQRTEQYF.

The chain couples TRBV29-1 to TRBJ2-7; 7 nucleotides match TRBD1. The V gene end was trimmed by 6 bases and the J gene end by 3 bases; junction bases not matched to a gene: 8. Germline V gives CDR1 SQVTM, CDR2 ANQGSEA. The CDR3 spans 13 residues. The CDR3 loop is CSVTGTVNYEQYF. The DNA for the CDR3 is TGCAGCGTGACCGGGACAGTGAACTACGAGCAGTACTTC.

The V gene is TRBV5-1, the J gene TRBJ2-1; a possible D gene is TRBD1 (6 bases). Germline loops: CDR1 SGHRS, CDR2 YFSETQ. The V and J ends lost 0 bases and 4 bases respectively, with 8 bases between them. The length of the CDR3 is 14 residues. CDR3 amino acids: CASSLDDRYNEQFF. The CDR3 bases are TGCGCCAGCAGCTTGGATGACAGGTACAATGAGCAGTTCTTC.

The chain links TRBV24-1 to TRBJ2-5; 8 bases map to TRBD2. J was trimmed by 11 bases and V by 0 bases; bases with no gene match: 13. Looked up from germline, CDR1 is KGHDR and CDR2 is SFDVKD. The CDR3 sequence is 16 residues long. The CDR3, as DNA: TGTGCCACCAGTGATTTGCGAGCGGGAGCAGGCAATGAGCAGTACTTC. It is translated as CATSDLRAGAGNEQYF.

The chain carries TRBV4-3 and TRBJ2-4, with D perhaps TRBD1 or TRBD2 (5 bases each). The CDR3 covers 16 residues. The germline gives CDR1 LGHNA, CDR2 YSLEER. Trimming shortened V by 3 bases and J by 5 bases, and 17 bases separated the two germline ends. CDR3 protein: CASSQDRLRGENIQYF. The CDR3 DNA sequence: TGCGCCAGCAGCCAGGACCGACTACGAGGGGAAAACATTCAGTACTTC.